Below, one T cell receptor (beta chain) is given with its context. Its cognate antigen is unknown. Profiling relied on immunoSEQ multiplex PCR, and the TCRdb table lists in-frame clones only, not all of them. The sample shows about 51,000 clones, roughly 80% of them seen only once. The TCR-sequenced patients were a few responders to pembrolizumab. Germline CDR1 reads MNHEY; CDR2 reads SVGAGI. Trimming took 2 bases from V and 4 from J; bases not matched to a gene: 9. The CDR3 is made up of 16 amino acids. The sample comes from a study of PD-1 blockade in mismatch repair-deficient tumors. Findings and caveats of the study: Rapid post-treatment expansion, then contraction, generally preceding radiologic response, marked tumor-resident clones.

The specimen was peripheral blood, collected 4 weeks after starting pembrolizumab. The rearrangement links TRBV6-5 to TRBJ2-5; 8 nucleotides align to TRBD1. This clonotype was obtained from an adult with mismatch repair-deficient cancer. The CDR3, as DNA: TGTGCCAGCAGTTACACCGCAATACAGGGGGGAGAGACCCAGTACTTC. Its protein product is CASSYTAIQGGETQYF.